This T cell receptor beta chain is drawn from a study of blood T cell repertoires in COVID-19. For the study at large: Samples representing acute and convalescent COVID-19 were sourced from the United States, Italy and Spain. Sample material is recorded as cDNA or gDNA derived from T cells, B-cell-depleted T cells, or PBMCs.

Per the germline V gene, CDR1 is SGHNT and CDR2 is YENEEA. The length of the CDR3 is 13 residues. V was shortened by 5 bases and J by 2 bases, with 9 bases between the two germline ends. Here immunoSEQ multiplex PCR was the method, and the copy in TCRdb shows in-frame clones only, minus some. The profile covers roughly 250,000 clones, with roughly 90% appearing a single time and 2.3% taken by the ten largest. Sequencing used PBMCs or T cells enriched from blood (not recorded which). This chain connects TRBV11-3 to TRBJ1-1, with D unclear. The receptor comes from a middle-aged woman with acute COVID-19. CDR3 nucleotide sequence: TGTGCCAGCAGCCCTCACAGCAACACTGAAGCTTTCTTT. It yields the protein CASSPHSNTEAFF. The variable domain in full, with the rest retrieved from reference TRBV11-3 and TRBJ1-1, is EAGVVQSPRYKIIEKKQPVAFWCNPISGHNTLYWYLQNLGQGPELLIRYENEEAVDDSQLPKDRFSAERLKGVDSTLKIQPAELGDSAVYLCASSPHSNTEAFFGQGTRLTVV.